The next 5 T cell receptor beta chains were all read from a single sample in a study of T cell repertoires in cytomegalovirus infection (dated by TCRdb to between 2018 and 2021). The sample's treatment or condition label is to be understood as: in vitro stimulation with specific CMV peptide epitopes to enrich CMV-specific T cells. Their specific antigens are unknown. Sequencer: Illumina HiSeq 1500. TCRdb passed the public sequencing reads through fastp at Q25 and MiXCR, retaining productive beta sequences. Entries are consolidated by CDR3 protein sequence, retaining the most common genes and DNA. This sample lists approximately 1,000,000 distinct CDR3 sequences; around 29% were detected once. Together, the top ten hold roughly an eighth of the sample. This sample comprised cultured CD8+ T cells from PBMCs, obtained from culture after CMV antigen stimulation. These receptors were collected from a human donor in good health (CMV status not recorded). Some clones in this sample may be carry-over from other donors' samples.

This sequence joins TRBV20-1 and TRBJ2-3; no definite D call. The CDR3 loop spans 13 amino acids. V was pared by 2 bases and J by 4 bases, with 10 bases between. Germline loops: CDR1 DFQATT, CDR2 SNEGSKA (reference sequence). CDR3 residues: CSARIRAPDTQYF. In DNA, the CDR3 is TGCAGTGCTAGAATCCGGGCGCCAGATACGCAGTATTTT.

The chain recombines TRBV20-1 with TRBJ2-5; no clear D gene. The CDR3 has 13 amino acids. The ends were cut back, 0 bases at V and 2 bases at J, with 7 bases in the middle. Per germline, CDR1 DFQATT and CDR2 SNEGSKA (reference sequence). CDR3 in amino acids: CSARDWQQETQYF. In DNA form, the CDR3 reads TGCAGTGCTAGAGATTGGCAGCAAGAGACCCAGTACTTC.

Written as DNA, the CDR3 is TGCAGTGCTAGTTACGGTGATGAGCAGTTCTTC. Translating gives CSASYGDEQFF. V and J are TRBV20-1 and TRBJ2-1; no reliable D call. There are 11 residues in the CDR3. From germline, CDR1 is DFQATT and CDR2 SNEGSKA (reference sequence). V dropped 3 bases and J dropped 8 bases, with 8 bases sitting between them.

This clonotype was recorded a few times. The chain couples TRBV11-2 to TRBJ2-1; D might be TRBD1 or TRBD2, each matching 5 bases. The V gene lost 5 bases and the J gene lost 3 bases, with 14 bases spanning the gap. The germline CDR1 and CDR2 sequences are SGHAT and FQNNGV. The CDR3 has 15 amino acids. The CDR3 DNA reads TGTGCCAGCAGCCGAGGGGTATTGGGCTACAATGAGCAGTTCTTC. Translating it yields CASSRGVLGYNEQFF. Complete variable domain (other parts from reference TRBV11-2 and TRBJ2-1): EAGVAQSPRYKIIEKRQSVAFWCNPISGHATLYWYQQILGQGPKLLIQFQNNGVVDDSQLPKDRFSAERLKGVDSTLKIQPAKLEDSAVYLCASSRGVLGYNEQFFGPGTRLTVL.

This clonotype was seen ten or more times. The rearrangement links TRBV12-3 or TRBV12-4 to TRBJ2-3, with D uncertain. The CDR3 runs 12 residues. The V and J ends lost 6 bases and 0 bases respectively, with 4 bases between them. CDR3 sequence reads: CASRYSTDTQYF. The CDR3 nucleotides are TGTGCCAGCAGATATAGCACAGATACGCAGTATTTT.